The rows below give T cell receptor beta chains drawn from one sample of a study of CD8+ T cells in alopecia areata. Profiling relied on immunoSEQ multiplex PCR, and the TCRdb table lists in-frame clones only, not all of them. This table has around 69,000 clones, under 75% appearing once. Sequences were derived from CD8+ T cells sorted from blood, sampled at week 0. These receptors were obtained from a human donor with alopecia areata. Each CDR3 is given with its conserved first and last residue. Fields, in order: clone size, V gene, D gene, J gene, CDR3 protein, CDR3 DNA. A D gene is named only where the DNA matches it firmly. Size is stated for part of the rows, as once, few or many counts, or as a class when the clone is expanded.

>-|TRBV15|-|TRBJ1-4
CATSSRVDKLFF
TGTGCCACCAGCAGTCGTGTGGATAAACTGTTTTTT
>-|TRBV29-1|-|TRBJ2-1
CSVEESVGYYNEQFF
TGCAGCGTTGAAGAGTCAGTGGGGTACTACAATGAGCAGTTCTTC
>-|TRBV5-1|-|TRBJ2-5
CASSLGRAGKETQYF
TGCGCCAGCAGCTTGGGACGTGCCGGGAAAGAGACCCAGTACTTC
>once|TRBV29-1|TRBD1|TRBJ1-2
CSVEPGQGNYGYTF
TGCAGCGTAGAGCCGGGACAGGGAAACTATGGCTACACCTTC
>-|TRBV13|TRBD1|TRBJ1-1
CASRKQGEGGTEAFF
TGTGCCAGCAGGAAACAGGGGGAAGGAGGCACTGAAGCTTTCTTT
>-|TRBV7-6|-|TRBJ2-1
CASSVWGNEQFF
TGTGCCAGCAGCGTGTGGGGAAATGAGCAGTTCTTC
>-|TRBV28|-|TRBJ2-1
CASNGEANEQFF
TGTGCCAGCAACGGGGAGGCCAATGAGCAGTTCTTC
>-|TRBV5-6|-|TRBJ2-7
CASSLMDLYEQYF
TGTGCCAGCAGCTTGATGGACCTCTACGAGCAGTACTTC
>-|TRBV6-6|-|TRBJ1-1
CASSYWLTEAFF
TGTGCCAGCAGTTACTGGCTCACTGAAGCTTTCTTT
>-|TRBV4-3|TRBD1|TRBJ1-6
CASSQAGGESGNSPLHF
TGCGCCAGCAGCCAAGCAGGGGGCGAGTCTGGTAATTCACCCCTCCACTTT
>few|TRBV2|-|TRBJ2-7
CASSEGPLSYEQYF
TGTGCCAGCAGTGAAGGTCCCCTCTCCTACGAGCAGTACTTC
>few|TRBV7-7|-|TRBJ2-2
CASSLAQTTGELFF
TGTGCCAGCAGCTTAGCCCAGACCACCGGGGAGCTGTTTTTT
>-|TRBV7-9|-|TRBJ2-3
CASSRVPGEEFTDTQYF
TGTGCCAGCAGTCGAGTTCCTGGGGAAGAATTCACAGATACGCAGTATTTT
>many|TRBV7-2|-|TRBJ2-6
CASSLGFGTAGANVLTF
TGTGCCAGCAGCTTAGGGTTCGGAACAGCTGGGGCCAACGTCCTGACTTTC
>-|TRBV27|TRBD2|TRBJ2-7
CASSSLSGRPYEQYF
TGTGCCAGCAGTTCACTTAGCGGGAGGCCCTACGAGCAGTACTTC
>few|TRBV27|-|TRBJ2-5
CASSPLAAPETQYF
TGTGCCAGCAGTCCACTAGCCGCTCCCGAGACCCAGTACTTC
>-|TRBV27|-|TRBJ1-5
CASSFAGDQPQHF
TGTGCCAGCAGTTTTGCCGGGGATCAGCCCCAGCATTTT
>once|TRBV30|TRBD1|TRBJ1-1
CAWSVQGAAYTEAFF
TGTGCCTGGAGTGTCCAGGGGGCGGCTTACACTGAAGCTTTCTTT
>-|TRBV4-1|TRBD2|TRBJ2-1
CASSRANLPSGGAYNEQFF
TGCGCCAGCAGCCGCGCAAACTTACCAAGCGGGGGCGCCTACAATGAGCAGTTCTTC
>-|TRBV4-1|-|TRBJ2-2
CASSQAYGAGELFF
TGCGCCAGCAGCCAGGCATACGGGGCCGGGGAGCTGTTTTTT
>-|TRBV28|TRBD1|TRBJ2-5
CASSSSPTTGWTSLRTQYF
TGTGCCAGCAGCAGTTCCCCAACGACAGGGTGGACCTCCTTGAGGACCCAGTACTTC
>few|TRBV29-1|-|TRBJ2-7
CSVTDMTYEQYF
TGCAGCGTTACGGACATGACCTACGAGCAGTACTTC
>-|TRBV5-1|TRBD2|TRBJ2-7
CASKASGTYEQYF
TGCGCCAGCAAAGCTAGCGGGACCTACGAGCAGTACTTC
>-|TRBV27|-|TRBJ1-2
CASSFRPGSANYGYTF
TGTGCCAGCAGTTTTCGCCCGGGGTCAGCTAACTATGGCTACACCTTC
>-|TRBV27|TRBD1|TRBJ2-5
CASSRGTGGRETQYF
TGTGCCAGCAGCCGAGGGACAGGGGGGCGAGAGACCCAGTACTTC
>-|TRBV30|TRBD1|TRBJ2-7
CAWSGDSSYEQYF
TGTGCCTGGAGTGGGGACAGCTCCTACGAGCAGTACTTC
>-|TRBV30|-|TRBJ2-7
CAWSAGATYEQYF
TGTGCCTGGAGTGCGGGGGCAACCTACGAGCAGTACTTC
>-|TRBV7-9|-|TRBJ1-1
CASSSTFGAFF
TGTGCCAGCAGCAGTACCTTTGGAGCTTTCTTT
>-|TRBV5-4|-|TRBJ2-3
CASSPLWGSTDTQYF
TGTGCCAGCAGTCCCTTGTGGGGGAGCACAGATACGCAGTATTTT
>-|TRBV4-2|-|TRBJ1-3
CASSQEFGRAGNTIYF
TGTGCCAGCAGCCAAGAGTTCGGCAGGGCTGGAAACACCATATATTTT
>-|TRBV29-1|TRBD2|TRBJ2-7
CSVDGTSGSYEQYF
TGCAGCGTGGATGGGACTAGCGGGAGCTACGAGCAGTACTTC
>-|TRBV7-8|-|TRBJ2-1
CASSLSVNIYNEQFF
TGTGCCAGCAGCCTGAGCGTGAACATCTACAATGAGCAGTTCTTC
>-|TRBV6-5|-|TRBJ1-2
CASRQFGYGYTF
TGTGCCAGCAGACAATTTGGGTATGGCTACACCTTC
>-|TRBV7-3|-|TRBJ2-1
CASSLGTDNYNEQFF
TGTGCCAGCAGCCTAGGGACGGACAACTACAATGAGCAGTTCTTC
>-|TRBV27|-|TRBJ2-3
CASRRYTDTQYF
TGTGCCAGCAGGCGCTACACAGATACGCAGTATTTT
>-|TRBV29-1|-|TRBJ2-7
CSVEESSYEQYF
TGCAGCGTTGAAGAGAGCTCCTACGAGCAGTACTTC
>few|TRBV25-1|-|TRBJ2-7
CASSGLSYEQYF
TGTGCCAGCAGTGGCCTATCCTACGAGCAGTACTTC
>-|TRBV19|-|TRBJ1-2
CASSPSTNYGYTF
TGTGCCAGTAGCCCGTCCACGAACTATGGCTACACCTTC
>-|TRBV7-2|-|TRBJ2-7
CASSLVSGMGSYEQYF
TGTGCCAGCAGCTTAGTCTCAGGGATGGGCTCCTACGAGCAGTACTTC
>-|TRBV20-1|-|TRBJ2-5
CSARQQETQYF
TGCAGTGCTAGACAGCAAGAGACCCAGTACTTC
>few|TRBV5-1|-|TRBJ2-1
CASSIDVYNEQFF
TGCGCCAGCAGCATAGACGTCTACAATGAGCAGTTCTTC
>-|TRBV5-6|-|TRBJ2-5
CASSSNRGLDQETQYF
TGTGCCAGCAGCTCAAACAGGGGACTTGACCAAGAGACCCAGTACTTC
>-|TRBV29-1|-|TRBJ1-1
CSVAGGESTEAFF
TGCAGCGTTGCCGGGGGCGAGAGCACTGAAGCTTTCTTT
>-|TRBV29-1|TRBD1|TRBJ1-2
CSVDWGQGADGYTF
TGCAGCGTTGATTGGGGACAGGGGGCCGATGGCTACACCTTC
>-|TRBV13|-|TRBJ2-7
CASSPSGNYEQYF
TGTGCCAGCAGCCCCTCCGGAAACTACGAGCAGTACTTC
>few|TRBV11-2|-|TRBJ1-5
CASSYTPAQPQHF
TGTGCCAGCAGCTACACACCGGCGCAGCCCCAGCATTTT
>-|TRBV5-1|TRBD2|TRBJ2-1
CASSSASGHTNEQFF
TGCGCCAGCAGCTCGGCTAGCGGACATACGAATGAGCAGTTCTTC
>-|TRBV27|TRBD1|TRBJ2-7
CASTSSGTGAREQYF
TGTGCCAGCACCTCTTCCGGGACAGGGGCGCGCGAGCAGTACTTC